The 20 T cell receptor beta chains presented below share a single source sample, sequenced in a study of T cell responses to AZD1222 COVID-19 vaccine. Sequenced by immunoSEQ multiplex PCR; TCRdb stores in-frame clones only, minus some. The data show 150,000 or so clones, with 75% to 90% seen just once and 4% to 4.5% held by the top ten. Sequenced here: peripheral blood, sampled 28 days after the second dose of the MenACWY control vaccine. The receptors here all came from an adult who received the MenACWY meningococcal vaccine as a control.

The V call is TRBV7-9, the J call TRBJ2-2; no clear D gene. The CDR3 is made up of 16 amino acids. Germline V CDR1 and CDR2: SEHNR, FQNEAQ (reference sequence). V was clipped by 7 bases and J by 0 bases, with 15 bases between them. CDR3 protein: CASTPTAETNTGELFF. The CDR3 DNA follows: TGTGCCAGCACCCCAACTGCAGAAACGAACACCGGGGAGCTGTTTTTT.

The chain combines TRBV5-6 with TRBJ2-7; D is possibly TRBD2 (7 bases). CDR1 SGHDT and CDR2 YYEEEE come from the germline V gene. V was trimmed by 2 bases and J by 6 bases, leaving 15 bases between them. This CDR3 is 14 amino acids long. The CDR3 protein is CASSFRPGGSEQYF. The CDR3, as DNA: TGTGCCAGCAGCTTTCGGCCGGGGGGCTCCGAGCAGTACTTC.

The chain employs TRBV5-4 and TRBJ1-1, with D possibly being TRBD1 (6 bases). CDR3 size: 13 residues. V gave up 4 bases and J gave up 8 bases, with 15 bases separating them. Germline V gives CDR1 SGHNT, CDR2 YYREEE (reference sequence). CDR3 protein: CASSPPDSLEAFF. The DNA for the CDR3 is TGTGCCAGCAGCCCGCCGGACAGCCTAGAAGCTTTCTTT.

This clone occurred a few times. This chain links TRBV6-5 with TRBJ2-2, with TRBD1 matching over 7 bases. V gave up 7 bases and J gave up 6 bases; unmatched junction bases: 8. The germline CDR1 and CDR2 sequences are MNHEY and SVGAGI. The CDR3 contains 14 residues. The CDR3 region has the DNA TGTGCCAGCAATCACAGGGGAGTCCCCGGGGAGCTGTTTTTT. Its protein product is CASNHRGVPGELFF.

The CDR3 region has the DNA TGTGCCAGCCCTCCGACGGGACACTTGGGACTAGCGGGAGGGCCTATTTCGACAGATACGCAGTATTTT. It specifies CASPPTGHLGLAGGPISTDTQYF. The gene calls are TRBV28 and TRBJ2-3, with 16 bases aligning to TRBD2. With V trimmed by 8 bases and J by 3 bases, 26 bases remained unmatched. The CDR3 consists of 23 residues. The germline V gene has CDR1 MDHEN and CDR2 SYDVKM. The variable domain in full, with the rest retrieved from reference TRBV28 and TRBJ2-3, is DVKVTQSSRYLVKRTGEKVFLECVQDMDHENMFWYRQDPGLGLRLIYFSYDVKMKEKGDIPEGYSVSREKKERFSLILESASTNQTSMYLCASPPTGHLGLAGGPISTDTQYFGPGTRLTVL.

This chain uses TRBV4-1 with TRBJ1-2, with D maybe TRBD1 (5 bases). This CDR3 comprises 14 residues. Trimming removed 1 base from V and 8 bases from J, with 14 bases in between. Germline CDR1 MGHRA, CDR2 YSYEKL. The CDR3 DNA sequence: TGCGCCAGCAGCCAAGTGGGGCGAAGGGACGGCTACACCTTC. This encodes CASSQVGRRDGYTF.

This sequence joins TRBV6-6 and TRBJ1-1, with D tentatively TRBD1 (5 bases). The V end was cut by 0 bases, the J end by 6 bases, with 11 bases between. From germline, CDR1 is MNHNY and CDR2 SVGAGI (reference sequence). This CDR3 comprises 14 residues. The CDR3, as DNA: TGTGCCAGCAGTTACTCGGGGCTCGTTCCTGAAGCTTTCTTT. Its protein product is CASSYSGLVPEAFF.

The chain is built from TRBV5-1 and TRBJ2-4; D may match TRBD1 or TRBD2 (5 bases each). The germline CDR1 and CDR2 sequences are SGHRS and YFSETQ. Trimming removed 0 bases from V and 7 bases from J, with 14 bases in between. The CDR3 covers 15 residues. The CDR3, as DNA: TGCGCCAGCAGCTTGGGGGACCTCCTTCCGAACATTCAGTACTTC. As protein: CASSLGDLLPNIQYF.

The chain links TRBV6-6 to TRBJ1-2, with a tentative D call TRBD1 (5 bases). Per germline, CDR1 MNHNY and CDR2 SVGAGI (reference sequence). V gave up 11 bases and J gave up 3 bases, with 16 bases separating them. This CDR3 spans 13 amino acids. In nucleotides, the CDR3 is TGTGCCGGTTCGGCAGGGCTGGACTATGGCTACACCTTC. Translated, it gives CAGSAGLDYGYTF.

The chain couples TRBV18 to TRBJ1-4; 7 bases line up with TRBD1. V lost 0 bases, J lost 6 bases, and 4 bases stayed unmatched. Germline V gene lookup returns CDR1 KGHSH and CDR2 LQKENI. This CDR3 spans 15 amino acids. CDR3 in amino acids: CASSPPTGLDEKLFF. The CDR3 DNA sequence: TGTGCCAGCTCACCACCGACAGGGTTGGATGAAAAACTGTTTTTT. The full variable domain, its missing parts supplied by reference TRBV18 and TRBJ1-4, is NAGVMQNPRHLVRRRGQEARLRCSPMKGHSHVYWYRQLPEEGLKFMVYLQKENIIDESGMPKERFSAEFPKEGPSILRIQQVVRGDSAAYFCASSPPTGLDEKLFFGSGTQLSVL.

This chain joins TRBV5-6 and TRBJ2-5; D is ambiguous. This CDR3 spans 12 amino acids. The V and J ends lost 0 bases and 5 bases respectively, with 5 bases between them. CDR1 and CDR2 from the germline V gene are SGHDT and YYEEEE. The CDR3 is CASSLEVETQYF. For the CDR3, the DNA is TGTGCCAGCAGCTTGGAGGTTGAGACCCAGTACTTC.

The chain links TRBV30 to TRBJ2-1, with D hard to call. The germline gives CDR1 GTSNPN, CDR2 SVGIG (reference sequence). V lost 0 bases and J 7 bases, leaving 7 bases between the germline ends. This CDR3 contains 12 residues. The CDR3 here is CAWSVSVNEQFF. CDR3 in DNA: TGTGCCTGGAGTGTGTCGGTGAATGAGCAGTTCTTC.

The chain links TRBV5-4 to TRBJ2-2, with TRBD2 matching 7 bases. The junction had 10 bases not matched to a gene; V was cut back by 3 bases and J by 5 bases. The CDR3 length is 16 residues. The germline V gene encodes CDR1 SGHNT and CDR2 YYREEE (reference sequence). CDR3 region: CASSSALAGYTGELFF. Here the CDR3 DNA reads TGTGCCAGCAGCTCCGCGTTAGCGGGTTATACCGGGGAGCTGTTTTTT.

This clone was observed once. The chain combines TRBV28 with TRBJ1-1; a weak D match, TRBD1 (5 bases). Germline CDR1 reads MDHEN; CDR2 reads SYDVKM. V was pared by 5 bases and J by 3 bases, with 16 bases between. This CDR3 contains 15 residues. In nucleotides, the CDR3 is TGTGCCAGCAGTGACCCCGGGACGGAGGACACTGAAGCTTTCTTT. Amino acids: CASSDPGTEDTEAFF.

The genes are TRBV21-1 and TRBJ2-5. TRBV21-1 is shown as a pseudogene. This CDR3 contains 17 residues. Here the CDR3 reads CASSNRKEPIARETQYF. The CDR3 DNA follows: TGTGCCAGCAGCAATAGGAAGGAACCTATCGCCCGGGAGACCCAGTACTTC.

V is TRBV10-1 and J is TRBJ1-2; 9 nucleotides match TRBD1. With 7 bases clipped from V and 10 bases from J, the junction kept 7 bases outside the gene matches. CDR3 size: 12 residues. The germline V gene encodes CDR1 WNHNN and CDR2 SYGVQD (reference sequence). CDR3 sequence reads: CASTDRGKDYTF. The CDR3 coding sequence is TGCGCCAGCACCGACAGGGGGAAGGACTACACCTTC.

V and J are TRBV4-1 and TRBJ2-4; 7 nucleotides match TRBD1. Germline V lookup: CDR1 MGHRA, CDR2 YSYEKL. The CDR3 sequence is 12 residues long. V lost 5 bases, J lost 7 bases, and 2 bases stayed unmatched. CDR3 sequence (DNA): TGCGCCAGCAGCTTGACAGGGAACATTCAGTACTTC. Its translation: CASSLTGNIQYF.

This rearrangement joins TRBV7-3 to TRBJ2-2; 10 nucleotides align to TRBD2. CDR1 is SGHTA and CDR2 is FQGTGA in the germline V gene. The ends lost 5 bases at V and 1 base at J; junction bases unmatched: 4. CDR3 size: 16 residues. CDR3 in amino acids: CASSPRLAGNTGELFF. The CDR3 bases are TGTGCCAGCAGCCCTCGACTAGCGGGGAACACCGGGGAGCTGTTTTTT. Combining the CDR3 with reference TRBV7-3 and TRBJ2-2 gives the whole variable domain GAGVSQTPSNKVTEKGKYVELRCDPISGHTALYWYRQSLGQGPEFLIYFQGTGAADDSGLPNDRFFAVRPEGSVSTLKIQRTERGDSAVYLCASSPRLAGNTGELFFGEGSRLTVL.

V is TRBV6-5 and J is TRBJ1-3, with D possibly matching TRBD1 (5 bases). The CDR3 is made up of 14 amino acids. With 8 bases removed from V and 3 bases from J, the gap between germline ends came to 14 bases. The germline V gene encodes CDR1 MNHEY and CDR2 SVGAGI. DNA for the CDR3: TGTGCCAGCGTCCCCCCGGGGGTTGGAAACACCATATATTTT. Protein: CASVPPGVGNTIYF.

The V gene is TRBV7-9, the J gene TRBJ1-1, with TRBD1 matching over 8 bases. Germline V gene lookup returns CDR1 SEHNR and CDR2 FQNEAQ (reference sequence). After removal of 5 bases from V and 5 bases from J, the junction contained 7 bases not matched to a gene. This CDR3 is 14 amino acids long. The CDR3 nucleotides are TGTGCCAGCAGCACGGGACAGGCGAGGACTGAAGCTTTCTTT. Translation: CASSTGQARTEAFF.